Listed below are T cell receptor beta chains from one sample, sequenced in a study of shared clonotypes between healthy human individuals. Data came from immunoSEQ multiplex PCR; TCRdb stores just in-frame clones and leaves some out. The sample records roughly 490,000 clones, around 80% being singletons. The material sequenced was PBMCs. These receptors were obtained from a woman in her thirties or forties in good health. Some clones in this sample may be carry-over from other donors' samples. Both conserved end residues are part of each CDR3. The D gene is left open where the match is weak. Some rows mark clone size as missing; the rest say once, few, many or name a class of expanded clone.

abundance: .; d_gene: TRBD1; v_gene: TRBV11-2; j_gene: TRBJ2-5; CDR3nt: TGTGCCAGCAGCTTCTCGGGACAGGGGAGTTGGGAGACCCAGTACTTC; CDR3aa: CASSFSGQGSWETQYF
abundance: many; d_gene: .; v_gene: TRBV14; j_gene: TRBJ1-1; CDR3nt: TGTGCCAGCAGCAACAGGGCCGAAAGCACTGAAGCTTTCTTT; CDR3aa: CASSNRAESTEAFF
abundance: .; d_gene: .; v_gene: TRBV2; j_gene: TRBJ2-3; CDR3nt: TGTGCCAGCAGTGAACGGGCAGGAACCACAGATACGCAGTATTTT; CDR3aa: CASSERAGTTDTQYF
abundance: .; d_gene: .; v_gene: TRBV11-2; j_gene: TRBJ2-5; CDR3nt: TGTGCCAGCAGCTTAGGCCAAGAGACCCAGTACTTC; CDR3aa: CASSLGQETQYF
abundance: few; d_gene: .; v_gene: TRBV4-1; j_gene: TRBJ1-1; CDR3nt: TGCGCCAGCAGCCGAGCCCAGGGGATATTGAACACTGAAGCTTTCTTT; CDR3aa: CASSRAQGILNTEAFF
abundance: .; d_gene: .; v_gene: TRBV5-3; j_gene: TRBJ2-7; CDR3nt: TGTGCCAGCAGCTTGGGGCAATGGAAGGGCGAGCAGTACTTC; CDR3aa: CASSLGQWKGEQYF
abundance: .; d_gene: .; v_gene: TRBV30; j_gene: TRBJ2-5; CDR3nt: TGTGCCTGGAGTGTTGGGCCCATCGAAGAGACCCAGTACTTC; CDR3aa: CAWSVGPIEETQYF
abundance: .; d_gene: .; v_gene: TRBV6-6; j_gene: TRBJ2-3; CDR3nt: TGTGCCAGCAGTTACTCGTTCGGTAATACGCAGTATTTT; CDR3aa: CASSYSFGNTQYF
abundance: .; d_gene: TRBD1; v_gene: TRBV5-8; j_gene: TRBJ1-2; CDR3nt: TGTGCCAGCAGCTTTCTCTCGGGACAGGGGGCTTTCTATGGCTACACCTTC; CDR3aa: CASSFLSGQGAFYGYTF
abundance: .; d_gene: TRBD2; v_gene: TRBV15; j_gene: TRBJ2-5; CDR3nt: TGTGCCACCAGCGGTCTAGCGGGAGGGAAAGAGACCCAGTACTTC; CDR3aa: CATSGLAGGKETQYF
abundance: once; d_gene: .; v_gene: TRBV5-1; j_gene: TRBJ2-7; CDR3nt: TGCGCCAGCAGCTTGGCTGGGGGCCCCTACGAGCAGTACTTC; CDR3aa: CASSLAGGPYEQYF
abundance: .; d_gene: TRBD2; v_gene: TRBV9; j_gene: TRBJ2-7; CDR3nt: TGTGCCAGCAGCGTGGGACTAGCGGATTTCTACGAGCAGTACTTC; CDR3aa: CASSVGLADFYEQYF
abundance: .; d_gene: .; v_gene: TRBV29-1; j_gene: TRBJ2-1; CDR3nt: TGCAGCGTCGAGGTGGCGCCAGACAATGAGCAGTTCTTC; CDR3aa: CSVEVAPDNEQFF
abundance: .; d_gene: .; v_gene: TRBV28; j_gene: TRBJ2-5; CDR3nt: TGTGCCAGCAGTTTCTCTGGAGGGTCCGGGACCCAGTACTTC; CDR3aa: CASSFSGGSGTQYF